This TCR beta chain was captured by sequencing in a study of control samples from healthy donors and cancer patients. Germline CDR1 is KGHDR and CDR2 is SFDVKD. The CDR3 spans 18 residues. The trim removed 7 bases at V and 0 bases at J, leaving 13 bases unmatched. The assay was immunoSEQ multiplex PCR, and TCRdb's table has in-frame clones only and misses some. The table records 65,000 to 70,000 clones, 75% to 90% of them present only once. This clone was counted once. The rearrangement joins TRBV24-1 to TRBJ2-3, with 9 bases matching TRBD2. Sequences were obtained from PBMCs. This TCR derives from a woman between 50 and 59 years old with lung cancer. CDR3: CATSETSGAVLSTDTQYF. The DNA of the CDR3 is TGTGCCACCAGCGAGACTAGCGGAGCCGTTCTCAGCACAGATACGCAGTATTTT.